The next 16 T cell receptor beta chains were all read from a single sample in a study of radiotherapy plus CTLA-4 blockade in lung cancer. Sequenced by immunoSEQ multiplex PCR; TCRdb stores in-frame clones only, minus some. The sample lists 45,000 to 55,000 clones, approximately 79% seen once, with 2.5% to 4% in the top ten. The source material was peripheral blood, sampled from a patient treated with radiotherapy plus ipilimumab. The receptors were sampled from a human donor with non-small cell lung cancer who had a partial response to radiotherapy plus ipilimumab.

The gene calls are TRBV5-8 and TRBJ2-5; possibly TRBD1 for D (6 bases). Trimming took off 1 base at V and 3 bases at J, with 10 bases between the two ends. Germline-derived CDR1 and CDR2 are SGHTS and YDEGEE. This CDR3 has 14 residues. The CDR3 protein is CASSLSGAEETQYF. Here the CDR3 DNA reads TGTGCCAGCAGCTTGTCAGGGGCAGAAGAGACCCAGTACTTC.

This rearrangement joins TRBV10-3 to TRBJ2-1; D gene ambiguous. Per germline, CDR1 ENHRY and CDR2 SYGVKD. V was clipped by 1 base and J by 6 bases, with 10 bases between them. This CDR3 spans 14 amino acids. The DNA for the CDR3 is TGTGCCATCAGTGAGTACGGGTCTACCAATGAGCAGTTCTTC. Protein: CAISEYGSTNEQFF.

The J gene is TRBJ2-3, the V gene TRBV10-2; TRBD2 aligns across 8 bases. The germline V gene encodes CDR1 WSHSY and CDR2 SAAADI. The V segment lost 4 bases and the J segment 2 bases; nucleotides outside the gene matches: 5. The CDR3 extends over 15 amino acids. CDR3 protein: CASSARRGDTDTQYF. The CDR3, as DNA: TGCGCCAGCAGTGCAAGGCGGGGGGACACAGATACGCAGTATTTT.

The chain joins TRBV7-9 to TRBJ2-7; D remains unclear. This CDR3 region has 13 residues. CDR1 and CDR2 from the germline V gene are SEHNR and FQNEAQ (reference sequence). With 0 bases removed from V and 3 bases from J, the gap between germline ends came to 6 bases. The CDR3, as DNA: TGTGCCAGCAGCTTAGCGGCCGACTACGAGCAGTACTTC. Its translation: CASSLAADYEQYF.

The rearrangement uses TRBV5-1 and TRBJ2-5; 7 bases are a match to TRBD1. The CDR3 is 15 amino acids. The germline V gene encodes CDR1 SGHRS and CDR2 YFSETQ. The ends lost 4 bases at V and 3 bases at J; junction bases unmatched: 9. The CDR3 DNA is TGCGCCAGCAGCCCCGGCGACAGGGCGGAAGAGACCCAGTACTTC. Encoded protein: CASSPGDRAEETQYF.

J is TRBJ2-5 and V is TRBV7-2, with TRBD2 as a possible D gene (5 bases). The CDR3 spans 12 residues. Germline CDR1 reads SGHTA; CDR2 reads FQGNSA. Trimming shortened V by 3 bases and J by 5 bases, and 7 bases separated the two germline ends. CDR3 nucleotides: TGTGCCAGCAGCTTGCCTAGCGAGACCCAGTACTTC. This codes for CASSLPSETQYF.

This clone came up once. The chain carries TRBV9 and TRBJ1-2, with 7 bases lining up with TRBD1. V lost 0 bases to trimming and J lost 4 bases; unmatched junction nucleotides: 9. The CDR3 contains 16 residues. In germline, CDR1 is SGDLS, CDR2 YYNGEE. The CDR3 region has the DNA TGTGCCAGCAGCGTAGACCCGACGGGGACAGCCTATGGCTACACCTTC. Translating it yields CASSVDPTGTAYGYTF.

This chain connects TRBV11-3 to TRBJ1-5; D unresolved. The CDR3 consists of 15 residues. Germline CDR1 SGHNT, CDR2 YENEEA. V was shortened by 8 bases and J by 0 bases, with 14 bases between the two germline ends. CDR3 nucleotides: TGTGCCAGCCCCCAGGACTTAAATAGCAATCAGCCCCAGCATTTT. It is translated as CASPQDLNSNQPQHF.

The rearrangement links TRBV28 to TRBJ2-7; 13 bases align to TRBD2. Germline V gives CDR1 MDHEN, CDR2 SYDVKM. J lost 5 bases, V lost 4 bases, and 11 bases had no gene match. The CDR3 sequence is 17 residues long. The CDR3 reads CASSWFPGTSGAHEQYF. The CDR3 coding sequence is TGTGCCAGCAGTTGGTTTCCGGGGACTAGCGGGGCCCACGAGCAGTACTTC.

In nucleotides, the CDR3 is TGCGCCAGCAGCGGAGGACAGGGTGAGGTCGAGCAGTACTTC. Translated: CASSGGQGEVEQYF. This chain connects TRBV5-1 to TRBJ2-7; TRBD1 agrees at 8 bases. Germline CDR1 is SGHRS and CDR2 is YFSETQ. The CDR3 consists of 14 residues. Germline trimming cut 4 bases from V and 6 bases from J; bases unmatched to any gene: 9. The entire variable domain, with the rest obtained from reference TRBV5-1 and TRBJ2-7, is as follows: KAGVTQTPRYLIKTRGQQVTLSCSPISGHRSVSWYQQTPGQGLQFLFEYFSETQRNKGNFPGRFSGRQFSNSRSEMNVSTLELGDSALYLCASSGGQGEVEQYFGPGTRLTVT.

There are a few counts of this clone. The chain is built from TRBV5-6 and TRBJ1-5; 9 bases agree with TRBD1. This CDR3 is built from 15 residues. J lost 6 bases, V lost 3 bases, and 7 bases had no gene match. CDR1 is SGHDT and CDR2 is YYEEEE in the germline V gene. This CDR3 is CASSYGTGRVQPQHF. CDR3 sequence (DNA): TGTGCCAGCAGCTACGGGACAGGGCGGGTTCAGCCCCAGCATTTT. Filled out from reference TRBV5-6 and TRBJ1-5, the complete variable domain reads DAGVTQSPTHLIKTRGQQVTLRCSPKSGHDTVSWYQQALGQGPQFIFQYYEEEERQRGNFPDRFSGHQFPNYSSELNVNALLLGDSALYLCASSYGTGRVQPQHFGDGTRLSIL.

The chain uses TRBV19 and TRBJ2-7; 10 positions agree with TRBD1. With V trimmed by 4 bases and J by 0 bases, 3 bases remained unmatched. This CDR3 contains 15 residues. Germline V gene lookup returns CDR1 LNHDA and CDR2 SQIVND (reference sequence). This chain's CDR3 is CASSRGQGISYEQYF. Written as DNA, the CDR3 is TGTGCCAGTAGTAGGGGACAGGGGATCTCCTACGAGCAGTACTTC.

The genes are TRBV29-1 and TRBJ2-7, with 8 bases that match TRBD1. Germline V gene lookup returns CDR1 SQVTM and CDR2 ANQGSEA. The V gene end was trimmed by 6 bases and the J gene end by 6 bases; junction bases not matched to a gene: 7. The length of the CDR3 is 12 residues. CDR3 protein: CSVTTGVSEQYF. CDR3 DNA: TGCAGCGTCACGACAGGGGTGAGCGAGCAGTACTTC.

This chain joins TRBV19 and TRBJ2-1; D gene ambiguous. Germline CDR1 is LNHDA and CDR2 is SQIVND (reference sequence). The CDR3 covers 14 residues. Trimming shortened V by 3 bases and J by 7 bases, and 13 bases separated the two germline ends. The CDR3 region has the DNA TGTGCCAGTAGTATTAATTATTCGGAGAATGAGCAGTTCTTC. This sequence encodes CASSINYSENEQFF.

The chain has TRBV5-8 and TRBJ2-7; TRBD1 aligns across 7 bases. V shed 0 bases and J 2 bases; nucleotides not matched to a gene: 2. Germline assignment: CDR1 SGHTS and CDR2 YDEGEE. The CDR3 is 14 amino acids. In DNA form, the CDR3 reads TGTGCCAGCAGCTTGGGTCAGGGGGCCTACGAGCAGTACTTC. Its translation is CASSLGQGAYEQYF. Combining the CDR3 with reference TRBV5-8 and TRBJ2-7 gives the whole variable domain EAGVTQSPTHLIKTRGQQATLRCSPISGHTSVYWYQQALGLGLQFLLWYDEGEERNRGNFPPRFSGRQFPNYSSELNVNALELEDSALYLCASSLGQGAYEQYFGPGTRLTVT.

The CDR3 DNA follows: TGTGCCAGCAGCAGCCGACTAGCGGGGGGCTACGAGCAGTACTTC. This codes for CASSSRLAGGYEQYF. The chain joins TRBV7-6 to TRBJ2-7; TRBD2 matches at 13 bases. Losses at the gene ends were 5 bases for V and 3 bases for J; bases not matched to a gene: 4. There are 15 residues in the CDR3. Germline CDR1 and CDR2: SGHVS and FNYEAQ.